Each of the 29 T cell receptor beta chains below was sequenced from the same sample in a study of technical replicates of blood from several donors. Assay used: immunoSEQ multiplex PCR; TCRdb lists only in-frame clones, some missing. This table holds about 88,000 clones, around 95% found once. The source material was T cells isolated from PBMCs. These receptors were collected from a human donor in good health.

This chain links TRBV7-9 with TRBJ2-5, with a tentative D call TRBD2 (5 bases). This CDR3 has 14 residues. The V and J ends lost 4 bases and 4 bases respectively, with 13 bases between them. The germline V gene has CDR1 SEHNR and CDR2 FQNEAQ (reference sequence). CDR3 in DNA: TGTGCCAGCAGCTCCTTGAACCGGGGAGAGACCCAGTACTTC. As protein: CASSSLNRGETQYF.

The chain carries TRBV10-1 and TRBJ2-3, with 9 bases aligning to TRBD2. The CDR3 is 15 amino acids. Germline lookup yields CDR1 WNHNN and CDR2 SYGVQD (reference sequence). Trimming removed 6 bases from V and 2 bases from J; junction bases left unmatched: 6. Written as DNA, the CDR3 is TGCGCCAGCAGGGACACTAGCGGGTCCACAGATACGCAGTATTTT. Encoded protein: CASRDTSGSTDTQYF.

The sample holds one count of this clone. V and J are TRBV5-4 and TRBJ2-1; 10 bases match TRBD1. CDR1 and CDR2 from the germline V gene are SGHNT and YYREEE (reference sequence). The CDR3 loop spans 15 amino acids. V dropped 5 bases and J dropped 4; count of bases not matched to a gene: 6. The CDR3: CASRPGTGEYNEQFF. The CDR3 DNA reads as TGTGCCAGCAGACCCGGGACAGGGGAGTACAATGAGCAGTTCTTC.

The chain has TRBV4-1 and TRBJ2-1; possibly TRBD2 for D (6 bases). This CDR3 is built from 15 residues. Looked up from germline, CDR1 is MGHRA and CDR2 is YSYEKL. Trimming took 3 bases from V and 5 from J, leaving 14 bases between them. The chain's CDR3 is CASSHRPGTDNEQFF. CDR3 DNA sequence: TGCGCCAGCAGCCATAGACCGGGGACTGACAATGAGCAGTTCTTC.

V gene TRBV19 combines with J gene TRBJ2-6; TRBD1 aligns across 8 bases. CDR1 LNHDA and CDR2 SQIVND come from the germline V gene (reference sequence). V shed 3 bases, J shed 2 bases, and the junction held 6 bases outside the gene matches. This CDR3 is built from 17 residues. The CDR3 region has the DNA TGTGCCAGTAGTATCCCCCTGGACAGGGCTGGGGCCAACGTCCTGACTTTC. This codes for CASSIPLDRAGANVLTF.

CDR3 coding DNA: TGTGCCAGCAGCTTAGGACTAGCGGGAGTAGATGAGCAGTTCTTC. Its protein is CASSLGLAGVDEQFF. This chain connects TRBV7-3 to TRBJ2-1; 13 bases are a match to TRBD2. This CDR3 is built from 15 residues. Unmatched junction bases numbered 3, after V lost 2 bases and J lost 8 bases. Germline V gene lookup returns CDR1 SGHTA and CDR2 FQGTGA.

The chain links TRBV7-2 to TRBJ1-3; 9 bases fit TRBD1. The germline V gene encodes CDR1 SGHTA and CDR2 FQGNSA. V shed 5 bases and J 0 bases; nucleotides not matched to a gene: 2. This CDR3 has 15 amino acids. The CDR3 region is CASSQTGGSGNTIYF. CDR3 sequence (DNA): TGTGCCAGCAGCCAGACAGGGGGCTCTGGAAACACCATATATTTT.

The CDR3 DNA follows: TGTGCCAGCCTGACCGGGACTAGGTACAATGAGCAGTTCTTC. Translating it yields CASLTGTRYNEQFF. J is TRBJ2-1 and V is TRBV2; 8 positions agree with TRBD2. Unmatched junction bases numbered 7, after V lost 8 bases and J lost 4 bases. Germline V gene sequence: CDR1 SNHLY, CDR2 FYNNEI. This CDR3 has 14 residues. The full variable domain, rest sourced from reference TRBV2 and TRBJ2-1, is EPEVTQTPSHQVTQMGQEVILRCVPISNHLYFYWYRQILGQKVEFLVSFYNNEISEKSEIFDDQFSVERPDGSNFTLKIRSTKLEDSAMYFCASLTGTRYNEQFFGPGTRLTVL.

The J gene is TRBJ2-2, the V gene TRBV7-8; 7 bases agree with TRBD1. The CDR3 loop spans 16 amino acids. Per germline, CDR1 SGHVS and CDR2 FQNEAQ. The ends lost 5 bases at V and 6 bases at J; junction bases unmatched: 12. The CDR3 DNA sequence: TGTGCCAGCAGCCCAAACCCGGGACAGCCGGCCGGGGAGCTGTTTTTT. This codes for CASSPNPGQPAGELFF.

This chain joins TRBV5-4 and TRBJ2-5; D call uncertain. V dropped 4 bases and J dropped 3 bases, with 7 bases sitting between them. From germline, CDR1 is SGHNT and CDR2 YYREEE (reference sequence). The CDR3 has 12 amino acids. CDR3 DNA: TGTGCCAGCAGCCGCACAGAAGAGACCCAGTACTTC. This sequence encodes CASSRTEETQYF.

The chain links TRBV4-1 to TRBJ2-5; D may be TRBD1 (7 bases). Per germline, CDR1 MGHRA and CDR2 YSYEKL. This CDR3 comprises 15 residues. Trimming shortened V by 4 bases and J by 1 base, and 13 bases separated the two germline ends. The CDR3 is CASSLRQGLQETQYF. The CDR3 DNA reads TGCGCCAGCAGCCTAAGACAGGGACTCCAAGAGACCCAGTACTTC.

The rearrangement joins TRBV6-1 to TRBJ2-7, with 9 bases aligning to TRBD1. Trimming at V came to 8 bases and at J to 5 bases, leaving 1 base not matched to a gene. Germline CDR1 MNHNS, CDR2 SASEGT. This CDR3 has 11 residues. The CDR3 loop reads CASGQGNEQYF. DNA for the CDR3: TGTGCCAGCGGACAGGGGAACGAGCAGTACTTC.

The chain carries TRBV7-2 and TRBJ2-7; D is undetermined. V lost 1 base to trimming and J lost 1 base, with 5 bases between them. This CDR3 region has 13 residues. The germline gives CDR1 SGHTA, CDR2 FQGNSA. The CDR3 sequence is CASSLGASYEQYF. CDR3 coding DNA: TGTGCCAGCAGCTTAGGGGCGTCCTACGAGCAGTACTTC.

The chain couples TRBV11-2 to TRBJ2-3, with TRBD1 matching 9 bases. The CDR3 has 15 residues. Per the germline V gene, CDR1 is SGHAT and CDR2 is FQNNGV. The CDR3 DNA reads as TGTGCTTTTCACCCGGGACAGGGCTTTTCAGATACGCAGTATTTT. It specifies CAFHPGQGFSDTQYF.

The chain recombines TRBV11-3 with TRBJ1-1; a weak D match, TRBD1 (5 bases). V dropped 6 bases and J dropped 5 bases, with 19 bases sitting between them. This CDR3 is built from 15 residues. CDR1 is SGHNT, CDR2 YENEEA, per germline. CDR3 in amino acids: CASSHIRRGETEAFF. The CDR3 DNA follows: TGTGCCAGCAGTCATATACGGAGGGGAGAGACTGAAGCTTTCTTT.

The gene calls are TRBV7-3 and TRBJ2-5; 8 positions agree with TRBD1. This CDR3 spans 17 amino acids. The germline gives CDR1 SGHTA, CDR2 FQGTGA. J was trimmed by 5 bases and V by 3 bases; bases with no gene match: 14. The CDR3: CASSFLEGTGEWETQYF. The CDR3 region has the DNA TGTGCCAGCAGCTTTCTAGAAGGGACAGGAGAGTGGGAGACCCAGTACTTC.

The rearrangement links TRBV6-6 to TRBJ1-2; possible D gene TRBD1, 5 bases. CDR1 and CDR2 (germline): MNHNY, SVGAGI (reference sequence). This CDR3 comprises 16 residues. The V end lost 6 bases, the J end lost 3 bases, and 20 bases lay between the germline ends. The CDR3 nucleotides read TGTGCCAGCAGCTACCGCGCGAACGGGGGGGACTATGGCTACACCTTC. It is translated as CASSYRANGGDYGYTF.

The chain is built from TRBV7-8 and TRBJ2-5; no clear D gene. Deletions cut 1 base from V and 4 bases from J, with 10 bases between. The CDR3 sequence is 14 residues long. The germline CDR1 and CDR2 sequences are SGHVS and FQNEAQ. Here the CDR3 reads CASSLVAELETQYF. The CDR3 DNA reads TGTGCCAGCAGCTTAGTAGCTGAGTTAGAGACCCAGTACTTC.

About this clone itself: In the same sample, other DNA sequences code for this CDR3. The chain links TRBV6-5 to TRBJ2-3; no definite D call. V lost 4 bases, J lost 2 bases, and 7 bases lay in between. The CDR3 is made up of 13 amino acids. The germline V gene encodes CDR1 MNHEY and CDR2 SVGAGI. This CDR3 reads CASSSLSTDTQYF. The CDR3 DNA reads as TGTGCCAGCAGTTCTCTTTCCACAGATACGCAGTATTTT.

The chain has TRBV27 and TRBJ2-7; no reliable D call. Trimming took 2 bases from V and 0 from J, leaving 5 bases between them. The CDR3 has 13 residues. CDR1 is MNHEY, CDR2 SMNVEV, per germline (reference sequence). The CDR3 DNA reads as TGTGCCAGCAGTTTAAGCACCTCCTACGAGCAGTACTTC. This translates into CASSLSTSYEQYF.

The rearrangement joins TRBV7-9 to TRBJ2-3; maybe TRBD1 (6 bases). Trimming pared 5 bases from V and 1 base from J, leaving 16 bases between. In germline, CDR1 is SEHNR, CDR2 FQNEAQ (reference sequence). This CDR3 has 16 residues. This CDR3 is CASSRRTELGTDTQYF. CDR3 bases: TGTGCCAGCAGCCGTAGGACAGAACTAGGCACAGATACGCAGTATTTT.

CDR3 loop: CASSTGRETQYF. Here the CDR3 DNA reads TGTGCCAGTAGTACTGGTCGGGAGACCCAGTACTTC. This chain joins TRBV19 and TRBJ2-5, with D unclear. The ends were cut back, 4 bases at V and 5 bases at J, with 8 bases in the middle. This CDR3 is 12 amino acids long. From germline, CDR1 is LNHDA and CDR2 SQIVND (reference sequence).

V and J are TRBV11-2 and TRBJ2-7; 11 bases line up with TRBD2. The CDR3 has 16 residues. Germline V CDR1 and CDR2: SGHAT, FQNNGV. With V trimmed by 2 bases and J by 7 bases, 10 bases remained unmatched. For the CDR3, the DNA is TGTGCCAGCAGCTTATGGGAAAAACTAGCGGGAGAAGAGCAGTACTTC. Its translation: CASSLWEKLAGEEQYF. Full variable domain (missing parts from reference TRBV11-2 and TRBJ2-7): EAGVAQSPRYKIIEKRQSVAFWCNPISGHATLYWYQQILGQGPKLLIQFQNNGVVDDSQLPKDRFSAERLKGVDSTLKIQPAKLEDSAVYLCASSLWEKLAGEEQYFGPGTRLTVT.

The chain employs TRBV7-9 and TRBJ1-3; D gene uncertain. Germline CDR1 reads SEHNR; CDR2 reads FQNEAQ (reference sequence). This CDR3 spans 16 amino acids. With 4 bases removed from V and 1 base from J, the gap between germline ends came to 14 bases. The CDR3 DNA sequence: TGTGCCAGCAGCTACAACAGCTACTTTTCTGGAAACACCATATATTTT. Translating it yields CASSYNSYFSGNTIYF.

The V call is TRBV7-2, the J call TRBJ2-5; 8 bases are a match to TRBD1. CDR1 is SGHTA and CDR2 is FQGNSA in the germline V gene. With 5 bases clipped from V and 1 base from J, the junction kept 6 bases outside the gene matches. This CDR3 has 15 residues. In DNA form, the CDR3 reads TGTGCCAGCAGCGCTGGGACAGGATTCCAAGAGACCCAGTACTTC. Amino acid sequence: CASSAGTGFQETQYF.

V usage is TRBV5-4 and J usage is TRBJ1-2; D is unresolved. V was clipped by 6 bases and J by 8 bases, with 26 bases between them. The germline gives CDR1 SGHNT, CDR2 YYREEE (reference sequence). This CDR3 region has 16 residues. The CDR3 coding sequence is TGTGCCAGCACTCAGGACGGACTCACCTATGTTGGAGGCTACACCTTC. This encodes CASTQDGLTYVGGYTF.

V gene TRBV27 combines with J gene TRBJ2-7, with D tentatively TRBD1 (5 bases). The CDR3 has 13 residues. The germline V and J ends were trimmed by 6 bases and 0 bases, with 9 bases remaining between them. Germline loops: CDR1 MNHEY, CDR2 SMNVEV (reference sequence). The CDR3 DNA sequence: TGTGCCAGCAGCGCAGGGTCCTCCTACGAGCAGTACTTC. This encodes CASSAGSSYEQYF.

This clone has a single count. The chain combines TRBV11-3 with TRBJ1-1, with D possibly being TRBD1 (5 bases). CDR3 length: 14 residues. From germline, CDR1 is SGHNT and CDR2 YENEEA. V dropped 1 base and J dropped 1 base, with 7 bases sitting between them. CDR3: CASSLGTRNTEAFF. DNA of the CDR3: TGTGCCAGCAGCTTAGGGACACGGAACACTGAAGCTTTCTTT. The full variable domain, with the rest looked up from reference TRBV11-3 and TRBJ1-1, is EAGVVQSPRYKIIEKKQPVAFWCNPISGHNTLYWYLQNLGQGPELLIRYENEEAVDDSQLPKDRFSAERLKGVDSTLKIQPAELGDSAVYLCASSLGTRNTEAFFGQGTRLTVV.

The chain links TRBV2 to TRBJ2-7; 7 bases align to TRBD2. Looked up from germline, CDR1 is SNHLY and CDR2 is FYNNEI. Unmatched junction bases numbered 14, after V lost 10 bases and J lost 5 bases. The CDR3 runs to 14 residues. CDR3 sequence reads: CATQTGREIDEQYF. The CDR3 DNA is TGTGCCACTCAGACCGGGCGGGAGATAGACGAGCAGTACTTC.